This TCR beta chain derives from a study of human T cells and chemical hapten exposure. Study background: Patients having alopecia areata, totalis or universalis were mostly female. Overall study results and limits: Because they had alopecia, donors may respond immunologically unlike healthy people.

The CDR3 length is 13 residues. Deletions cut 2 bases from V and 3 bases from J, with 7 bases between. Germline CDR1 and CDR2: SEHNR and FQNEAQ (reference sequence). This clonotype occurred many times. Antigen unknown. TCRdb itself ran the RACE reads through MiXCR, one entry per CDR3 protein. In the table there are some 350,000 distinct CDR3 sequences, about 7% of which are singletons. Specified time point: patch test 1, 2 weeks after DPC sensitization. Stated treatment: therapeutic diphenylcyclopropenone sensitization with weekly scalp DPC. The receptor was isolated from a young woman with alopecia areata. Some clones in this sample may be carry-over from other donors' samples. The V and J genes are TRBV7-9 and TRBJ1-1, with D hard to call. Sequencing used whole blood, obtained in connection with sensitization to the hapten diphenylcyclopropenone (DPC). The DNA for the CDR3 is TGTGCCAGCAGCTTAAACACAGACACTGAAGCTTTCTTT. Translating gives CASSLNTDTEAFF.